This is a list of T cell receptor beta chains from one sample in a study of blood T cell repertoires in COVID-19. TCRdb's copy holds only in-frame clones and misses some; the assay was immunoSEQ multiplex PCR. The sample lists around 92,000 clones, 89% occurring once. Sample: peripheral blood. Receptors were obtained from a woman of 80 years or more with active COVID-19. The CDR3 runs from the conserved cysteine through the conserved F or W. The D gene is left open where the match is weak. Clone size is shown for a subset of rows, as once, few, many or a class of expanded clone.

j_call v_call d_call clone_size cdr3_aa cdr3_nt
TRBJ2-5 TRBV30 - few CAWSVRAGIGTQYF TGTGCCTGGAGTGTACGAGCAGGGATCGGGACCCAGTACTTC
TRBJ1-5 TRBV6-2/TRBV6-3 - few CASSFLLNQPQHF TGTGCCAGCAGTTTTCTACTAAATCAGCCCCAGCATTTT
TRBJ1-2 TRBV28 - - CASSSDKRYTF TGTGCCAGCAGTTCCGACAAACGCTACACCTTC
TRBJ1-6 TRBV5-1 TRBD1 - CASSVTGVDSPLHF TGCGCCAGCAGCGTGACAGGGGTGGATTCACCCCTCCACTTT
TRBJ2-6 TRBV23-1 TRBD1 - CASSQHRDRARWSGANVLTF TGCGCCAGCAGTCAGCATAGAGACAGGGCCCGGTGGTCTGGGGCCAACGTCCTGACTTTC
TRBJ2-2 TRBV13 - - CASSLGAGIKGAITGELFF TGTGCCAGCAGCCTCGGGGCGGGGATAAAGGGGGCGATCACCGGGGAGCTGTTTTTT
TRBJ2-5 TRBV4-2 - - CASSQSDFQETQYF TGTGCCAGCAGCCAGTCAGACTTCCAAGAGACCCAGTACTTC
TRBJ2-6 TRBV9 - - CASSPEGAGANVLTF TGTGCCAGCAGCCCAGAGGGGGCTGGGGCCAACGTCCTGACTTTC
TRBJ2-5 TRBV5-6 - - CASSLLGERKETQYF TGTGCCAGCAGCCTCCTGGGAGAGCGGAAAGAGACCCAGTACTTC
TRBJ1-4 TRBV7-9 - once CASSLAWRENEKLFF TGTGCCAGCAGCTTAGCGTGGCGGGAAAATGAAAAACTGTTTTTT
TRBJ2-1 TRBV7-2 - - CASSISPSAEQFF TGTGCCAGCAGCATAAGCCCTAGCGCCGAGCAGTTCTTC
TRBJ2-5 TRBV9 TRBD2 - CASSVSGRAGLETQYF TGTGCCAGCAGCGTTAGCGGGAGGGCCGGGTTGGAGACCCAGTACTTC
TRBJ1-3 TRBV6-5 - few CASSYSRLPSGNTIYF TGTGCCAGCAGTTACTCGAGGCTACCCTCTGGAAACACCATATATTTT
TRBJ2-7 TRBV5-1 - - CASSTRDSEQYF TGCGCCAGCAGCACTCGGGACTCGGAACAGTACTTC
TRBJ2-6 TRBV15 - - CATSRVGGSGANVLTF TGTGCCACCAGCAGAGTAGGAGGGTCTGGGGCCAACGTCCTGACTTTC
TRBJ2-3 TRBV2 TRBD2 - CASSGGRTSVRTDTQYF TGTGCCAGCAGTGGAGGGCGGACTAGCGTACGCACAGATACGCAGTATTTT
TRBJ2-5 TRBV18 - - CASSDSSQETQYF TGTGCCAGCTCAGACAGTAGTCAAGAGACCCAGTACTTC
TRBJ2-1 TRBV19 - - CASSMGSWLFF TGTGCCAGTAGTATGGGGAGTTGGCTGTTCTTC
TRBJ2-7 TRBV6-2/TRBV6-3 - - CASSPRDIYEQYF TGTGCCAGCAGTCCCCGGGACATATACGAGCAGTACTTC
TRBJ1-2 TRBV28 - - CASRIGTSAYGYTF TGTGCCAGCAGGATCGGGACTTCTGCCTATGGCTACACCTTC
TRBJ2-3 TRBV5-4 TRBD2 - CASRSASGSTDTQYF TGTGCCAGCCGTTCGGCTAGCGGCTCCACAGATACGCAGTATTTT
TRBJ2-1 TRBV18 TRBD2 - CASSPGTSGIDEQFF TGTGCCAGCTCACCGGGGACTAGCGGGATCGATGAGCAGTTCTTC
TRBJ2-7 TRBV7-9 TRBD1 once CASSLGRGYEQYF TGTGCCAGCAGCTTAGGCAGGGGGTACGAGCAGTACTTC
TRBJ2-1 TRBV18 TRBD2 - CASSPGLAALGNEQFF TGTGCCAGCTCACCGGGACTAGCGGCTTTGGGCAATGAGCAGTTCTTC
TRBJ2-7 TRBV29-1 TRBD1 - CSVYRGYEQYF TGCAGCGTGTACAGGGGCTACGAGCAGTACTTC
TRBJ2-1 TRBV4-1 - - CASSQDRGRGNEQFF TGCGCCAGCAGCCAAGATCGGGGCAGGGGCAATGAGCAGTTCTTC
TRBJ2-6 TRBV7-9 TRBD2 - CASSPTSGRASGANVLTF TGTGCCAGCAGCCCTACTAGCGGGAGGGCCTCGGGGGCCAACGTCCTGACTTTC
TRBJ1-1 TRBV29-1 TRBD1 - CSVPDRVNTEAFF TGCAGCGTACCCGACAGGGTGAACACTGAAGCTTTCTTT
TRBJ1-4 TRBV5-1 TRBD1 - CASSLVGTENEKLFF TGCGCCAGCAGCTTGGTTGGGACAGAGAATGAAAAACTGTTTTTT
TRBJ2-3 TRBV4-2 - - CASGAVRVGDTQYF TGTGCCAGTGGTGCCGTGAGGGTTGGAGATACGCAGTATTTT
TRBJ2-7 TRBV27 - - CASSPTGSYEQYF TGTGCCAGCAGTCCAACAGGGTCCTACGAGCAGTACTTC
TRBJ2-1 TRBV7-9 TRBD1 - CASSLSPGTGADEQFF TGTGCCAGCAGCTTAAGTCCCGGGACAGGGGCGGATGAGCAGTTCTTC
TRBJ2-4 TRBV29-1 TRBD2 - CSVSQRLAGIQYF TGCAGCGTTTCTCAGAGACTAGCAGGCATTCAGTACTTC
TRBJ1-1 TRBV18 TRBD1 - CASSPRGQEAFF TGTGCCAGCTCACCAAGGGGGCAGGAAGCTTTCTTT
TRBJ2-5 TRBV6-2/TRBV6-3 TRBD2 once CASSYPSGTSGRETQYF TGTGCCAGCAGTTACCCCTCCGGGACTAGCGGGAGGGAGACCCAGTACTTC
TRBJ2-1 TRBV5-1 TRBD2 - CASSLDSGSSYNEQFF TGCGCCAGCAGCTTGGACAGCGGGAGCTCCTACAATGAGCAGTTCTTC
TRBJ2-5 TRBV24-1 - - CATSDQAGQETQYF TGTGCCACCAGTGACCAGGCCGGCCAAGAGACCCAGTACTTC
TRBJ2-4 TRBV7-9 TRBD2 - CASSLAVGGDKNIQYF TGTGCCAGCAGCTTAGCTGTGGGAGGGGACAAAAACATTCAGTACTTC
TRBJ2-7 TRBV27 - - CASSSDTGPEQYF TGTGCCAGCAGTTCTGACACAGGGCCCGAGCAGTACTTC
TRBJ2-5 TRBV11-2 TRBD1 once CASSVRGTGSQETQYF TGTGCCAGCAGCGTCCGCGGGACAGGGAGCCAAGAGACCCAGTACTTC
TRBJ1-1 TRBV3-1/TRBV3-2 - few CASSQDGGDWTEAFF TGTGCCAGCAGCCAAGACGGGGGGGACTGGACTGAAGCTTTCTTT
TRBJ2-3 TRBV28 TRBD1 few CASRATGERDTQYF TGTGCCAGCAGGGCGACAGGGGAGAGGGATACGCAGTATTTT
TRBJ2-5 TRBV5-4 - - CASSFQRANQETQYF TGTGCCAGCAGCTTCCAGCGGGCGAACCAAGAGACCCAGTACTTC
TRBJ1-2 TRBV28 - - CALGRSNYGYTF TGTGCCCTGGGGCGGTCTAACTATGGCTACACCTTC